This paragraph covers one T cell receptor beta chain sequence. Its antigen is undetermined. Extraction yielded at least 5 micrograms of total RNA per sample. The data originate from a study of blood T cells in healthy people across ages. About the research overall: About one barcoded beta molecule per two T cells was captured by template switching.

Germline loops: CDR1 SQVTM, CDR2 ANQGSEA. V trimming: 5 bases; J trimming: 0 bases; junction bases outside the gene matches: 6. CDR3 length: 14 residues. PCR was performed a second time for roughly 7 to 12 cycles using a sample-barcoded 5' primer and a J-beta primer mix. TCRdb reprocessed the 5' RACE reads via MiXCR and lists one record per CDR3 protein. The table lists about 670,000 distinct CDR3 sequences, approximately 40% of them singletons. Study-level results: Changes seen in expanded clonotypes were possibly confounded by donor CMV status left unknown.

The origin of this receptor is an elderly man in good health. Sequencing was done on a sample of blood. The V call is TRBV29-1, the J call TRBJ1-1; TRBD1 matches 7 bases. CDR3 in amino acids: CSVTGQQMNTEAFF. CDR3 nucleotides: TGCAGCGTTACGGGACAGCAAATGAACACTGAAGCTTTCTTT.